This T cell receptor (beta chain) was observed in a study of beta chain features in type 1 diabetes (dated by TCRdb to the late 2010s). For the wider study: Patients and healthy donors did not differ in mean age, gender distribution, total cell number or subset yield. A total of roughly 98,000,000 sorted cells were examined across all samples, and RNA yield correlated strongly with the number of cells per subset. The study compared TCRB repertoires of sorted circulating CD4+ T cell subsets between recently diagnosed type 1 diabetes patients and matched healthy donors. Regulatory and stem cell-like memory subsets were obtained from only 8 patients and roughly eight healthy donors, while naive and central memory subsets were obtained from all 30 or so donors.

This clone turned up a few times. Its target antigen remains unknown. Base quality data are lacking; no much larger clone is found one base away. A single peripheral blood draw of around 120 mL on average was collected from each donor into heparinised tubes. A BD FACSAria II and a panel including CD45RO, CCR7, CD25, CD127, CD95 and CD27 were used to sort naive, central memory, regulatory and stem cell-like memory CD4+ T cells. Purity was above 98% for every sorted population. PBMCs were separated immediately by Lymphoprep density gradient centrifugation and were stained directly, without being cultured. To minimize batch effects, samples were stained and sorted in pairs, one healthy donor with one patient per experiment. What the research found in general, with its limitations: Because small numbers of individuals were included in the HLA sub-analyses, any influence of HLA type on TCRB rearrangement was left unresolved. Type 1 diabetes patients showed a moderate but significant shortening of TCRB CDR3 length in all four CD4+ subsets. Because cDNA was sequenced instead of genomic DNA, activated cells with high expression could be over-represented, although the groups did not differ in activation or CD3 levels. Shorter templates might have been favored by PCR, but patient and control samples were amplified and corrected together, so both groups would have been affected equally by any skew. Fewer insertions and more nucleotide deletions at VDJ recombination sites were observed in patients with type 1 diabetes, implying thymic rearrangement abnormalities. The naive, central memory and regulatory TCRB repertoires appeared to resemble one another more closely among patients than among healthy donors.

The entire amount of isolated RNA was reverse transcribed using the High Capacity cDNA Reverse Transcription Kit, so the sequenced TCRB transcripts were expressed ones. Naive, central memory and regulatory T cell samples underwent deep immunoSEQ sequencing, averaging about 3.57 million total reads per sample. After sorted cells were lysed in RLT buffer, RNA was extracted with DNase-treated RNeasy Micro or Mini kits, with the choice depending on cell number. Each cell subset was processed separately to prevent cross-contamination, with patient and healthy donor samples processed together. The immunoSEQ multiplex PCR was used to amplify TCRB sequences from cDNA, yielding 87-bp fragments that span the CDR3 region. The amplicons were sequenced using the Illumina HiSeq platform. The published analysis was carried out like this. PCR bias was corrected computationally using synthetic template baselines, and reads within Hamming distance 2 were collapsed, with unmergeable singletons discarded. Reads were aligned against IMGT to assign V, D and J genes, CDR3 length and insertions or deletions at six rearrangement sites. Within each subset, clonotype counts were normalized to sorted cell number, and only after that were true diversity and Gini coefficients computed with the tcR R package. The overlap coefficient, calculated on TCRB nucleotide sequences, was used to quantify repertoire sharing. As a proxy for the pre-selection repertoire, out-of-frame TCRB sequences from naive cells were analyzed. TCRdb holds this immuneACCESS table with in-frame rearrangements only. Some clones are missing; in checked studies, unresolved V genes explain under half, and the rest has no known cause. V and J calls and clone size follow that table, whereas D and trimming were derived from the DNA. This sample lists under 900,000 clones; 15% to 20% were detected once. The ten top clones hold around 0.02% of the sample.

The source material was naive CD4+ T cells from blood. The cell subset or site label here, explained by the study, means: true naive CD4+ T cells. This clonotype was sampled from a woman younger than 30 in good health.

The nucleotide sequence is given as TGCAGCGCCTCGACAGGATTTAATGAAAAACTGTTTTTT. Its protein is CSASTGFNEKLFF. The rearrangement combines TRBV29-1 with TRBJ1-4; a weak D assignment points to TRBD1 (6 bases agree). A distance of 13 bases separates the germline ends of V and J, which lose 7 bases and 4 bases respectively. The CDR3 numbers 13 residues from cysteine through phenylalanine. Here the CDR3 DNA is all that survives: 39 bases in frame from base 1. CDR1 and CDR2, looked up from the germline V gene, are SQVTM and ANQGSEA.